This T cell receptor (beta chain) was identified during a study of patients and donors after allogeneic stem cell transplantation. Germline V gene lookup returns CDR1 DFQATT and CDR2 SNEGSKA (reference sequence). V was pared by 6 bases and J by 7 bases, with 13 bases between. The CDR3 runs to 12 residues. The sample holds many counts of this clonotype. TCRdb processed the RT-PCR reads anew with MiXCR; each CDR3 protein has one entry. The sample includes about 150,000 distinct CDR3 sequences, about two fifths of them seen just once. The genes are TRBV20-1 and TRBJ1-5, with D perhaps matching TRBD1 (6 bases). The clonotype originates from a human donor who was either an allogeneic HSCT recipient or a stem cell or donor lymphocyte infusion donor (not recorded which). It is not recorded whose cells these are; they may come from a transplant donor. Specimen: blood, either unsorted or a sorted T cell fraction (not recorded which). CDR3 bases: TGCAGTGCCACAACAGGGACCCAGCCCCAGCATTTT. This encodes CSATTGTQPQHF.